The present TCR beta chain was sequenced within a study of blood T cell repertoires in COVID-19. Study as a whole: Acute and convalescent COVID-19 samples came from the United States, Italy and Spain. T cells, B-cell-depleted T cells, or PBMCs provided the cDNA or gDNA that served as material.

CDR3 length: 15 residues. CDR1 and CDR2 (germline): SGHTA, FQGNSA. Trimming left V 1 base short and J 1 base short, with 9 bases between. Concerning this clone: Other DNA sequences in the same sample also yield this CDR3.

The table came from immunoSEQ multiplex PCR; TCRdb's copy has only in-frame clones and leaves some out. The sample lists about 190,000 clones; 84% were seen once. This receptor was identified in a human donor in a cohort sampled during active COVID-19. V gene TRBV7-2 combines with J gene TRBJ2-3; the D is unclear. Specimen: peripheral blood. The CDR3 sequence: CASSLVLAGTDTQYF. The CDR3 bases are TGTGCCAGCAGCTTAGTATTAGCAGGCACAGATACGCAGTATTTT.